Presented here are 9 T cell receptor beta chains from one specimen sequenced in a study of cytomegalovirus exposure and HLA in healthy donors. PCR involved 60 Vbeta and 13 Jbeta primers. This table comes from immunoSEQ multiplex PCR, and its TCRdb copy is limited to in-frame clones, with some not included. The data show 85,000 to 90,000 clones, roughly three quarters seen once. The sequenced sample consisted of PBMCs. Every receptor here comes from a man aged 25-45 years in good health and CMV-seronegative.

This clone has more than one count but fewer than ten. The V and J genes are TRBV7-9 and TRBJ2-3; 8 bases are a match to TRBD2. V was clipped by 3 bases and J by 6 bases; unmatched bases: 5. CDR1 and CDR2 from the germline V gene are SEHNR and FQNEAQ (reference sequence). This CDR3 is built from 14 residues. CDR3 amino acids: CASSFSSGGDTQYF. The CDR3 bases are TGTGCCAGCAGCTTCTCCTCGGGGGGGGATACGCAGTATTTT.

This chain joins TRBV27 and TRBJ1-1, with a weak D call TRBD1 (5 bases). V was clipped by 6 bases and J by 3 bases, with 8 bases between them. The CDR3 has 12 residues. CDR1 and CDR2 from the germline V gene are MNHEY and SMNVEV (reference sequence). CDR3 protein: CASRQDHTEAFF. CDR3 nucleotides: TGTGCCAGCAGACAGGACCACACTGAAGCTTTCTTT.

This clone was recorded a few times. The CDR3 bases are TGTGCCAGCAGCTTTTCCCGGGACAGTCTCTCCTACAATGAGCAGTTCTTC. Protein product: CASSFSRDSLSYNEQFF. V gene TRBV5-4 combines with J gene TRBJ2-1; TRBD1 matches at 7 bases. CDR3 length: 17 amino acids. Losses at the gene ends were 2 bases for V and 0 bases for J; bases not matched to a gene: 8. CDR1 is SGHNT, CDR2 YYREEE, per germline (reference sequence).

The chain combines TRBV28 with TRBJ1-5; D unresolved. The CDR3 has 17 residues. V dropped 3 bases and J dropped 0 bases, with 15 bases sitting between them. Germline V gives CDR1 MDHEN, CDR2 SYDVKM. CDR3 loop: CASSFGRRKNSNQPQHF. In nucleotides, the CDR3 is TGTGCCAGCAGTTTTGGCCGGAGAAAGAATAGCAATCAGCCCCAGCATTTT.

The gene calls are TRBV7-3 and TRBJ2-1, with TRBD2 matching 8 bases. The CDR3 extends over 15 amino acids. CDR1 SGHTA and CDR2 FQGTGA come from the germline V gene. The trim removed 5 bases at V and 6 bases at J, leaving 9 bases unmatched. CDR3 loop: CASSPQAGGPNEQFF. The CDR3 DNA sequence: TGTGCCAGCAGCCCCCAGGCGGGGGGTCCCAATGAGCAGTTCTTC.

The CDR3 bases are TGTGCCATCAGTGAAGGAGGAGGGAGTCAGCCCCAGCATTTT. Its translation: CAISEGGGSQPQHF. The V and J genes are TRBV10-3 and TRBJ1-5; D is undetermined. This CDR3 comprises 14 residues. V lost 3 bases to trimming and J lost 6 bases, with 12 bases between them. Germline V gives CDR1 ENHRY, CDR2 SYGVKD.

The chain has TRBV6-1 and TRBJ1-5; 8 bases fit TRBD1. The germline gives CDR1 MNHNS, CDR2 SASEGT. The CDR3 contains 12 residues. With V trimmed by 6 bases and J by 7 bases, 2 bases remained unmatched. CDR3 residues: CASRGQGQPQHF. DNA for the CDR3: TGTGCCAGCAGAGGACAGGGACAGCCCCAGCATTTT.

The rearrangement joins TRBV4-1 to TRBJ1-6, with D maybe TRBD1 (6 bases). Trimming cost V 0 bases and J 3 bases, with 6 bases left between them. The CDR3 extends over 15 amino acids. In germline, CDR1 is MGHRA, CDR2 YSYEKL. In DNA, the CDR3 is TGCGCCAGCAGCCAAGACAGGGGCTATAATTCACCCCTCCACTTT. As protein: CASSQDRGYNSPLHF.

V and J are TRBV5-1 and TRBJ2-7; D is possibly TRBD1 (6 bases). Trimming cost V 7 bases and J 1 base, with 15 bases left between them. Germline-derived CDR1 and CDR2 are SGHRS and YFSETQ. The CDR3 loop spans 14 amino acids. Written as DNA, the CDR3 is TGCGCCAGCCGTTTTCGGACAGATTCCTACGAGCAGTACTTC. Its translation is CASRFRTDSYEQYF.